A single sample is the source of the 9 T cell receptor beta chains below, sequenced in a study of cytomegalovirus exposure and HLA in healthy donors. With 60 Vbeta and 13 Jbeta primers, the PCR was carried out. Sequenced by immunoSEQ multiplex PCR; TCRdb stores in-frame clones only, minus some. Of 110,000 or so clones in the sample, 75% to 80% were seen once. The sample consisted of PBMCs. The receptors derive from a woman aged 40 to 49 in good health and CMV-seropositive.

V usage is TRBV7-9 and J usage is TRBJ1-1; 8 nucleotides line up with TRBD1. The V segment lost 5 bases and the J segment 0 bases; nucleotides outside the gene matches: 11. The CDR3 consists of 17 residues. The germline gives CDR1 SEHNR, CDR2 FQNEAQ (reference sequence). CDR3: CASSLPPAGGMNTEAFF. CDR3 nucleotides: TGTGCCAGCAGCCTTCCACCGGCAGGGGGCATGAACACTGAAGCTTTCTTT. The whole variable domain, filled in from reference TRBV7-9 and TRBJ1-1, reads DTGVSQNPRHKITKRGQNVTFRCDPISEHNRLYWYRQTLGQGPEFLTYFQNEAQLEKSRLLSDRFSAERPKGSFSTLEIQRTEQGDSAMYLCASSLPPAGGMNTEAFFGQGTRLTVV.

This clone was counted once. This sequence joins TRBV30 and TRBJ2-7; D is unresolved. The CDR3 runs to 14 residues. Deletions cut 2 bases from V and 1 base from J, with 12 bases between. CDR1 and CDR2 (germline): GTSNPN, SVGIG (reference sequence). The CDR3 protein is CAWSTDLYSYEQYF. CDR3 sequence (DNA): TGTGCCTGGAGTACAGATCTGTATTCCTACGAGCAGTACTTC.

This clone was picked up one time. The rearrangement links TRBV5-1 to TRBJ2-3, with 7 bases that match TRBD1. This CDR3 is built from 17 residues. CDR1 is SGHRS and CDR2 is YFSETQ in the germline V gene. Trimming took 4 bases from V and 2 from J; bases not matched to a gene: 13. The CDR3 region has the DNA TGCGCCAGCAGCCTACCCAGACAGGGCGGCCACACAGATACGCAGTATTTT. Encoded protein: CASSLPRQGGHTDTQYF.

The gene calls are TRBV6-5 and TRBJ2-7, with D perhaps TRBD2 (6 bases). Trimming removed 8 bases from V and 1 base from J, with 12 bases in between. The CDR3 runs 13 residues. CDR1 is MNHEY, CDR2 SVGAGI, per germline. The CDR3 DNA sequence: TGTGCCAGCTTCGGGGGAGTTTCCTACGAGCAGTACTTC. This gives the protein CASFGGVSYEQYF.

CDR3 DNA: TGTGCCAGCAGTTACTCGGACAGGGTAGTGTACGAGCAGTACTTC. It is translated as CASSYSDRVVYEQYF. V and J are TRBV6-5 and TRBJ2-7, with TRBD1 identical over 8 bases. The trim removed 0 bases at V and 4 bases at J, leaving 5 bases unmatched. Looked up from germline, CDR1 is MNHEY and CDR2 is SVGAGI. CDR3 length: 15 amino acids.

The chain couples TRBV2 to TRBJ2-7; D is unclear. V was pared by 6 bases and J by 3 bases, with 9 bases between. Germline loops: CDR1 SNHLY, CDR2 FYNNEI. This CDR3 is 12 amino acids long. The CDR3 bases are TGTGCCAGCAGGCCAGAAGACTACGAGCAGTACTTC. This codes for CASRPEDYEQYF.

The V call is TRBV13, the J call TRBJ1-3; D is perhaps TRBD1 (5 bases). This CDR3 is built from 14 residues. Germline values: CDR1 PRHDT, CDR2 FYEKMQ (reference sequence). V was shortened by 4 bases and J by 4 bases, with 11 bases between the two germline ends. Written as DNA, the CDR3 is TGTGCCAGCAGCTCCAGGGCTGGGGGAAACACCATATATTTT. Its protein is CASSSRAGGNTIYF.

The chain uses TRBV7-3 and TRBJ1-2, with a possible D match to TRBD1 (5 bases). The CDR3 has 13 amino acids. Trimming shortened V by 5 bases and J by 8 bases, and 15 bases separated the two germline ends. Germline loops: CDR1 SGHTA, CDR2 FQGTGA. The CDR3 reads CASSRGAEEGYTF. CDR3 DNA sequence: TGTGCCAGCAGCCGCGGGGCCGAAGAGGGCTACACCTTC.

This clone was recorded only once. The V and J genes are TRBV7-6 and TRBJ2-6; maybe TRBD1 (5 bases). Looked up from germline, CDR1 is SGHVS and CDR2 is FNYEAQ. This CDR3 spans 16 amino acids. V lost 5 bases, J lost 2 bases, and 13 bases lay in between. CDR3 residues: CASSERSGTGANVLTF. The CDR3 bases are TGTGCCAGCAGCGAGCGTTCAGGGACTGGGGCCAACGTCCTGACTTTC.